The clone carrying this TCR beta chain was found once. This sample was taken from a study of OX40 agonist ivuxolimab in advanced cancers. The germline V gene has CDR1 KGHSH and CDR2 LQKENI. V dropped 4 bases and J dropped 1 base, with 16 bases sitting between them. This CDR3 is built from 17 residues. Sequencing was performed with immunoSEQ multiplex PCR; in TCRdb, only in-frame clones are kept and a portion is missing. The sample yields approximately 74,000 clones, approximately 90% seen once. This TCR was sampled from an adult with an advanced solid tumor such as melanoma, head and neck, liver or kidney cancer. The material was CD4+ or CD8+ T cells sorted from blood, obtained in a trial of the OX40 agonist ivuxolimab. This chain connects TRBV18 to TRBJ2-2; the D gene is possibly TRBD2 (6 bases). The CDR3 region is CASSRSRTIQNTGELFF. The CDR3, as DNA: TGTGCCAGCTCACGTTCCCGGACTATCCAGAACACCGGGGAGCTGTTTTTT.